This T cell receptor (beta chain) came from a study of graft-versus-host responses after intestinal transplantation. Overall study: Tacrolimus plus steroids were given to all recipients for about 3 years, preceded by anti-thymocyte globulin induction. Findings and caveats of the study: Early post-transplant HvG declines showed an association with peak circulating GvH clone levels.

Here immunoSEQ multiplex PCR was the method, and the copy in TCRdb shows in-frame clones only, minus some. The table shows under 20,000 clones, with approximately 35% occurring only once. CFSE-low proliferating responders, CD3+CD4+ and CD3+CD8+, were sorted post-reaction. The CDR3 is 11 amino acids. Deletions cut 5 bases from V and 3 bases from J, with 2 bases between. CDR1 is MDHEN, CDR2 SYDVKM, per germline. This sample comprised alloreactive CD4+ T cells from a mixed lymphocyte reaction culture, obtained before transplantation. The subset was: CFSE-low proliferating T cells sorted from roughly six-day pre-transplant mixed lymphocyte reaction (GvH or HvG direction). The sequence came from a human patient who was an organ donor for intestinal transplantation. The gene calls are TRBV28 and TRBJ2-1; D is unclear. The chain's CDR3 is CASSDYNEQFF. CDR3 nucleotide sequence: TGTGCCAGCAGTGACTACAATGAGCAGTTCTTC.